This T cell receptor beta chain is from a study of blood T cell repertoires in COVID-19. About the study: Sample material is recorded as cDNA or gDNA derived from T cells, B-cell-depleted T cells, or PBMCs.

Only in-frame clones appear in the TCRdb table, and some are missing; sequencing was by immunoSEQ multiplex PCR. In the table there are approximately 320,000 clones, about 82% of which are singletons. The TCR sequence derives from a human donor in a cohort sampled during active COVID-19. Material for sequencing was peripheral blood.

Here the CDR3 DNA reads TGTGCCAGCAGCAATACAGGGGCTGGGAACACTGAAGCTTTCTTT. Residues: CASSNTGAGNTEAFF. The rearrangement uses TRBV7-2 and TRBJ1-1, with 7 bases fitting TRBD1. This CDR3 is 15 amino acids long. CDR1 SGHTA and CDR2 FQGNSA come from the germline V gene. V shed 5 bases, J shed 1 base, and the junction held 7 bases outside the gene matches.